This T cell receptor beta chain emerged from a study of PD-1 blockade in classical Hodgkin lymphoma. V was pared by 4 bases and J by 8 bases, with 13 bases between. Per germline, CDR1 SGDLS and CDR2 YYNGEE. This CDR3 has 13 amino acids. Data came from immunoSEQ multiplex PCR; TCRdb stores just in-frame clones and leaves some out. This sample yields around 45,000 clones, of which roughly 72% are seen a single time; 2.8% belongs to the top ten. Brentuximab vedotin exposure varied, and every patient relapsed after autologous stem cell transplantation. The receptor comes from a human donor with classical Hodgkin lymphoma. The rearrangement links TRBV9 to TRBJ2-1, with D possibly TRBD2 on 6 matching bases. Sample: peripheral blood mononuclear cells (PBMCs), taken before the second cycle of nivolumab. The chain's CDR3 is CASSPFGGDEQFF. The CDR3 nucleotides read TGTGCCAGCAGCCCCTTCGGAGGGGATGAGCAGTTCTTC.